In its sample, the clone carrying this T cell receptor (beta chain) was seen many times. The sample comes from a study of identical twins. CDR1 and CDR2 from the germline V gene are DFQATT and SNEGSKA (reference sequence). Between the trimmed V and J ends, which lost 4 bases and 0 bases, there was a span of 12 bases. This CDR3 contains 15 residues. TCRdb re-called the 5' RACE reads through MiXCR, storing one row per CDR3 protein. The sample carries about 700,000 distinct CDR3 sequences, more than 6.5% recorded once. This same sample was also taken into another study, of yellow fever vaccine responses in identical twins.

The source material was PBMCs. The chain uses TRBV20-1 and TRBJ2-2; D is undetermined. This clonotype was sampled from a woman aged 18-35 years in good health. The CDR3 protein is CSAKPFYSNTGELFF. The CDR3 region has the DNA TGCAGTGCTAAACCCTTTTACTCGAACACCGGGGAGCTGTTTTTT.